This record looks at one T cell receptor (beta chain) sequence and its context. Its antigen is not known. The data are from a study of CD4+ T cells in melanoma. The CDR3 has 14 amino acids. In germline, CDR1 is MNHEY, CDR2 SVGAGI. Findings of the study overall: In melanoma, neoantigen-specific CD4+ T cells reportedly differed in differentiation state.

Clones were sequenced by immunoSEQ multiplex PCR, and TCRdb holds only the in-frame ones, with some missing. The sample has around 55,000 clones; roughly 69% are singletons. This clonotype was sampled from a human donor with melanoma. Sequencing was carried out using tumor tissue. The genes are TRBV6-5 and TRBJ2-5; 8 nucleotides agree with TRBD1. The J call may not be correct, given that the DNA end is closer to TRBJ2-7. DNA for the CDR3: TGTGCCAGCAGCCCCGGACAGGGATCCTACGAGCAGTACTTC. It translates to CASSPGQGSYEQYF.